The 20 T cell receptor beta chains below come from one sample, sequenced in a study of tumor-infiltrating lymphocytes in primary liver carcinoma. The template, 500 ng total RNA, yielded TCR beta cDNA made with a constant-region primer. What produced the TCR beta libraries was three nested multiplex PCR rounds using slightly modified ARM-PCR. A C-beta reverse primer was combined with TRBV1-TRBV30 forward primers in the first two PCR rounds, and each round had about 10 cycles. TCRdb reprocessed the multiplex PCR reads with MiXCR, giving one entry per CDR3 protein. The data show about 200,000 distinct CDR3 sequences, approximately 65% seen once. RNA was extracted from whole blood without cell sorting, alongside germline DNA. Sequenced sample: peripheral blood. The receptor set was obtained from a woman in her sixties with primary liver carcinoma and hepatitis B virus infection.

Notes on this clonotype: One end of the junction varies from germline; a read error may be responsible. The chain combines TRBV11-2 with TRBJ2-3; D possibly corresponds to TRBD2 (5 bases). Germline-derived CDR1 and CDR2 are SGHAT and FQNNGV. The CDR3 is 16 residues long. The CDR3 coding sequence is TGTGCCAGCAACCCAGAACTTGCTTCTAGCACAGATACGCAGTGTTTT. This codes for CASNPELASSTDTQCF.

The CDR3 loop is CASTRTSGSTDTQYF. In nucleotides, the CDR3 is TGCGCCAGCACCAGGACTAGCGGTAGCACAGATACGCAGTATTTT. The rearrangement uses TRBV5-1 and TRBJ2-3, with TRBD2 matching over 10 bases. CDR1 and CDR2 from the germline V gene are SGHRS and YFSETQ. V shed 6 bases, J shed 0 bases, and the junction held 4 bases outside the gene matches. The CDR3 spans 15 residues.

About this clonotype itself: One junction end does not reproduce the germline sequence, and a read error may be involved. The chain employs TRBV28 and TRBJ2-1; 7 nucleotides agree with TRBD2. In germline, CDR1 is MDHEN, CDR2 SYDVKM. This CDR3 contains 12 residues. The CDR3: CACSNSAGEQFF. CDR3 coding DNA: TGTGCCTGCAGCAATTCAGCGGGGGAGCAGTTCTTC.

At least ten counts were recorded for this clonotype. The rearrangement links TRBV5-5 to TRBJ2-7, with D possibly being TRBD1 (6 bases). V dropped 2 bases and J dropped 2 bases, with 14 bases sitting between them. This CDR3 has 15 residues. The germline V gene encodes CDR1 SGHKS and CDR2 YYEKEE (reference sequence). The CDR3 DNA follows: TGTGCCAGCAGCTTAGGGCAGGGGATCACCTACGAGCAGTACTTC. It yields the protein CASSLGQGITYEQYF.

This clonotype occurred many times. The rearrangement joins TRBV4-2 to TRBJ1-1; D may be TRBD1 (5 bases). The germline V gene encodes CDR1 LGHNA and CDR2 YNFKEQ. With 4 bases removed from V and 4 bases from J, the gap between germline ends came to 19 bases. CDR3 length: 16 amino acids. The CDR3 spells CASSPLEGRGGTEAFF. CDR3 coding DNA: TGTGCCAGCAGCCCATTGGAAGGTCGGGGGGGCACTGAAGCTTTCTTT.

This chain links TRBV14 with TRBJ2-5; D is uncertain. The CDR3 has 12 amino acids. V shed 10 bases and J shed 8 bases, with 17 bases lying between them. In germline, CDR1 is SGHDN, CDR2 FVKESK. The CDR3 DNA sequence: TGTGCCAACAGTCTCACCGATTTTACCCAGTACTTC. Protein: CANSLTDFTQYF.

As for this clonotype: Germline and junction disagree at one end, which may indicate a read error. This chain connects TRBV28 to TRBJ1-6; the D gene is possibly TRBD1 (6 bases). The CDR3 totals 14 residues. The germline CDR1 and CDR2 sequences are MDHEN and SYDVKM. CDR3 loop: CASSLYRDNPPLHF. The CDR3 DNA sequence: TGTGCCAGCAGTTTGTACAGGGATAATCCACCCCTCCATTTT.

Comment on this clonotype: A much larger clonotype is one base distant, so this may be a read error. Since the CDR3 does not end with the conserved phenylalanine or tryptophan, this likely comes from a read error. The V call is TRBV12-3 or TRBV12-4, the J call TRBJ2-2; unclear D gene. Trimming removed 8 bases at V and 3 bases at J, with 7 bases between. The CDR3 contains 12 residues. The CDR3 sequence: CASYRDTGELFS. The CDR3 coding sequence is TGTGCCAGCTATAGGGACACCGGGGAGCTGTTTTCT.

Only one count was recorded for this clonotype. The V and J genes are TRBV11-2 and TRBJ2-3, with 9 bases identical to TRBD2. Germline CDR1 reads SGHAT; CDR2 reads FQNNGV. Losses at the gene ends were 3 bases for V and 3 bases for J; bases not matched to a gene: 7. This CDR3 region has 16 residues. CDR3 loop: CASSFLAGYQTDTQYF. The CDR3 coding sequence is TGTGCCAGCAGCTTCCTAGCGGGATATCAAACAGATACGCAGTATTTT.

Concerning this clonotype itself: One end of the junction varies from germline; a read error may be responsible. The rearrangement links TRBV11-2 to TRBJ2-1; D is perhaps TRBD2 (6 bases). This CDR3 spans 15 amino acids. Germline values: CDR1 SGHAT, CDR2 FQNNGV. Written as DNA, the CDR3 is TGTACCAGCAGCTTTGCGGGAAGCTCCTACAATGAGCAATTCTTC. As protein: CTSSFAGSSYNEQFF.

In regard to this clonotype: It may be a read error: a sequence one base away is much more abundant. The V gene is TRBV10-2, the J gene TRBJ1-2, with a possible D match to TRBD1 (5 bases). V was shortened by 5 bases and J by 8 bases, with 15 bases between the two germline ends. This CDR3 has 13 amino acids. Germline assignment: CDR1 WSHSY and CDR2 SAAADI. The CDR3 protein is CASSYDSQEGYTF. The CDR3 DNA is TGCGCCAGCAGTTACGACAGCCAGGAGGGCTACACCTTC.

With respect to this clonotype: The junction and the germline gene differ at one end; a read error may be behind it. This chain connects TRBV6-1 to TRBJ1-5; D not certain. Germline V CDR1 and CDR2: MNHNS, SASEGT. The length of the CDR3 is 13 residues. In DNA form, the CDR3 reads TGTGTCAGCAGTGTCTGTGGAGATCAGCCCCAGCATTTT. Protein sequence: CVSSVCGDQPQHF.

Within the sample, this clonotype is medium-sized. The genes are TRBV11-2 and TRBJ2-2; 11 bases are a match to TRBD2. V gave up 5 bases and J gave up 5 bases; unmatched junction bases: 7. This CDR3 region has 16 residues. CDR1 is SGHAT, CDR2 FQNNGV, per germline. The CDR3 region is CASSLLAGDLTGELFF. Written as DNA, the CDR3 is TGTGCCAGCAGCCTACTAGCGGGAGATTTAACCGGGGAGCTGTTTTTT. The whole variable domain, filled in from reference TRBV11-2 and TRBJ2-2, reads EAGVAQSPRYKIIEKRQSVAFWCNPISGHATLYWYQQILGQGPKLLIQFQNNGVVDDSQLPKDRFSAERLKGVDSTLKIQPAKLEDSAVYLCASSLLAGDLTGELFFGEGSRLTVL.

This clonotype has ten or more counts. The chain has TRBV12-3 or TRBV12-4 and TRBJ2-5; D gene ambiguous. There are 14 residues in the CDR3. Trimming removed 1 base from V and 7 bases from J, with 13 bases in between. The CDR3 loop is CASSLDTSRRTQYF. Written as DNA, the CDR3 is TGTGCCAGCAGTTTAGACACCTCACGGCGGACCCAGTACTTC.

The V gene is TRBV12-5, the J gene TRBJ2-3; D is possibly TRBD2 (6 bases). Trimming took off 4 bases at V and 0 bases at J, with 26 bases between the two ends. Germline lookup yields CDR1 LGHNT and CDR2 FRNRAP. The CDR3 length is 20 residues. CDR3 DNA sequence: TGTGCTAGTGGTTCCGCCCGGAGGGGAGGAGGCTACGCTAGCACAGATACGCAGTATTTT. Translated: CASGSARRGGGYASTDTQYF. Looking up the rest from reference TRBV12-5 and TRBJ2-3 gives the full variable domain: DARVTQTPRHKVTEMGQEVTMRCQPILGHNTVFWYRQTMMQGLELLAYFRNRAPLDDSGMPKDRFSAEMPDATLATLKIQPSEPRDSAVYFCASGSARRGGGYASTDTQYFGPGTRLTVL.

Notes on this clonotype: The junction departs from the called germline gene at one end, perhaps through a read error. This chain joins TRBV28 and TRBJ1-5; 7 bases match TRBD1. Germline V gives CDR1 MDHEN, CDR2 SYDVKM. The CDR3 runs to 15 residues. The CDR3 DNA follows: TGTGCCTGCAGTTTATCGGGACAGCCATATCAGCCCCAGCATTTT. Translating gives CACSLSGQPYQPQHF. The full variable domain, in which reference TRBV28 and TRBJ1-5 provide the parts outside the CDR3, is DVKVTQSSRYLVKRTGEKVFLECVQDMDHENMFWYRQDPGLGLRLIYFSYDVKMKEKGDIPEGYSVSREKKERFSLILESASTNQTSMYLCACSLSGQPYQPQHFGDGTRLSIL.

About this clonotype: One end of the junction is discordant with germline, which a read error may explain. This rearrangement joins TRBV5-1 to TRBJ1-6; tentative D call: TRBD1 (6 bases). The germline V gene has CDR1 SGHRS and CDR2 YFSETQ. This CDR3 is built from 15 residues. In nucleotides, the CDR3 is TGCGCCAGCGGCTTGGAACAGGGTGAAATTTCACCCCTCCACTTT. Translation: CASGLEQGEISPLHF. Filled out from reference TRBV5-1 and TRBJ1-6, the complete variable domain reads KAGVTQTPRYLIKTRGQQVTLSCSPISGHRSVSWYQQTPGQGLQFLFEYFSETQRNKGNFPGRFSGRQFSNSRSEMNVSTLELGDSALYLCASGLEQGEISPLHFGNGTRLTVT.

The chain carries TRBV6-1 and TRBJ2-1, with a weak D call TRBD2 (6 bases). The germline V gene has CDR1 MNHNS and CDR2 SASEGT. Trimming removed 8 bases from V and 8 bases from J, with 16 bases in between. The CDR3 contains 13 residues. CDR3 region: CASRGELADEQFF. Here the CDR3 DNA reads TGTGCCAGCCGCGGGGAACTAGCCGATGAGCAGTTCTTC.

In regard to this clonotype: This CDR3 fails to terminate in the conserved phenylalanine or tryptophan, so it likely reflects a read error. V usage is TRBV12-3 or TRBV12-4 and J usage is TRBJ1-5; D call uncertain. The CDR3 consists of 13 residues. With 2 bases removed from V and 4 bases from J, the gap between germline ends came to 6 bases. The CDR3 nucleotides read TGTGCCAGCAGTTTACTAGGAAATCAGCCCCAGCATTTA. This gives the protein CASSLLGNQPQHL.

Notes on this clonotype: Given a much more abundant clone one base away, this may be a read error. The CDR3 loop reads CASGLYRLSYRYTF. CDR3 in DNA: TGTGCTAGTGGTTTGTACCGGCTATCCTATCGCTACACCTTC. The chain combines TRBV12-3 or TRBV12-4 with TRBJ1-2; D unresolved. The CDR3 loop spans 14 amino acids.